This T cell receptor beta chain stems from a study of T cell repertoires in cytomegalovirus infection (dated by TCRdb to between 2018 and 2021). In terms of the full investigation: Peptide stimulations targeted recently identified HLA-C-restricted CMV epitopes, whose presentation resists viral immunomodulation, together with well-studied HLA-B-restricted epitopes. Because public TCR beta signatures pointed to carriage of CMV infection together with the matching HLA type, the HLA type of each donor mattered for the analysis. What the authors observed across the whole study: Carriers of CMV infection plus the relevant HLA type were discriminated by the cumulative frequency of public TCR beta family members in the study cohort and in an independent roughly 400-donor cohort. The ex vivo response was dominated by HLA-C-restricted CMV-specific TCR beta clonotypes, which also provided the single most frequent clonotype in two of eight donors.

The CDR3 has 16 amino acids, counting the end cysteine and phenylalanine. Only the CDR3 portion is preserved as DNA: 48 bases, with reading frame beginning at the first base. Looking up the germline V gene yields CDR1 MDHEN and CDR2 SYDVKM. At the junction V is shortened by 3 bases and J by 0 bases, with 15 bases in between. The sample's treatment or condition label is to be understood as: in vitro stimulation with specific CMV peptide epitopes to enrich CMV-specific T cells. As to this clonotype: The antigen it binds to is not known. No base-level quality is on record; no much larger clone is a single base apart.

Sequencer: Illumina HiSeq 1500. TCRdb took the public reads, trimmed them with fastp at Q25, ran MiXCR for clone calling and kept in-frame beta chains. Each entry is one CDR3 protein sequence, shown with its most common DNA and genes. The sample data list 250,000 to 300,000 distinct CDR3 sequences, and roughly a fifth of these were observed just once. The ten largest clones add up to approximately 20% of the sample. The rearranged segments are TRBV28 and TRBJ2-7; TRBD1 is a weak D gene call, 6 bases matching. This receptor was identified in a human donor in good health (CMV status not recorded). Some clones in this sample may be carry-over from other donors' samples. The sequencing used cultured PBMCs, collected from culture after CMV antigen stimulation. CDR3 reads: CASSFPNRAPSYEQYF. The nucleotide sequence reads as follows: TGTGCCAGCAGTTTCCCAAACAGGGCTCCCTCCTACGAGCAGTACTTC.